This T cell receptor (beta chain) was retrieved from a study of blood T cell repertoires in COVID-19. Method: immunoSEQ multiplex PCR; TCRdb's copy keeps in-frame clones and lacks some. The table records some 80,000 clones, more than 75% of them present only once. Germline CDR1 reads SQVTM; CDR2 reads ANQGSEA. The CDR3 contains 16 residues. After removal of 5 bases from V and 3 bases from J, the junction contained 9 bases not matched to a gene. The receptor was derived from a human donor in a cohort sampled during active COVID-19. The chain combines TRBV29-1 with TRBJ2-7; 14 nucleotides line up with TRBD2. Sequenced input: peripheral blood. For the CDR3, the DNA is TGCAGCGTTAACGGACTAGCGGGGGGCTCAAACTACGAGCAGTACTTC. It codes for CSVNGLAGGSNYEQYF.